One and the same sample provided the 7 T cell receptor beta chains below, sequenced in a study of T cell changes during pregnancy in multiple sclerosis. Profiling relied on immunoSEQ multiplex PCR, and the TCRdb table lists in-frame clones only, not all of them. The sample holds tens of thousands of clones, almost 95% seen once. The sample consisted of peripheral blood, taken after pregnancy. All receptors come from a female donor with multiple sclerosis, enrolled in a pregnancy study.

This chain joins TRBV19 and TRBJ1-5; TRBD1 aligns across 9 bases. The V and J ends lost 7 bases and 3 bases, in that order; junction bases with no gene match: 10. The CDR3 runs 16 residues. Per the germline V gene, CDR1 is LNHDA and CDR2 is SQIVND (reference sequence). CDR3 sequence reads: CASNGLDRGFNQPQHF. For the CDR3, the DNA is TGTGCCAGTAACGGACTGGACAGGGGCTTCAATCAGCCCCAGCATTTT.

The V call is TRBV5-5, the J call TRBJ2-2, with 12 bases that match TRBD2. CDR1 and CDR2 (germline): SGHKS, YYEKEE (reference sequence). Losses at the gene ends were 4 bases for V and 7 bases for J; bases not matched to a gene: 5. This CDR3 is built from 15 residues. The CDR3 nucleotides read TGTGCCAGCAGCCTCACTAGCGGGAGGCACGGGGAGCTGTTTTTT. Encoded protein: CASSLTSGRHGELFF.

A note on this clone: This sample also contains other DNA sequences that code for the same CDR3. This chain connects TRBV25-1 to TRBJ2-3; 7 bases fit TRBD2. Germline CDR1 and CDR2: MGHDK and SYGVNS. The ends lost 8 bases at V and 5 bases at J; junction bases unmatched: 1. The CDR3 runs to 11 residues. The CDR3 region is CASGGGDTQYF. The CDR3 DNA reads as TGTGCCAGCGGCGGGGGAGATACGCAGTATTTT.

The rearrangement uses TRBV5-1 and TRBJ2-3; no clear D. Germline V gene sequence: CDR1 SGHRS, CDR2 YFSETQ. CDR3 length equals 14 residues. V was cut by 2 bases and J by 2 bases, with 9 bases left in between. CDR3 loop: CASSFGAITDTQYF. The CDR3 bases are TGCGCCAGCAGCTTCGGAGCCATCACAGATACGCAGTATTTT.

V usage is TRBV28 and J usage is TRBJ1-5; weak D call: TRBD1 (6 bases). Trimming took off 3 bases at V and 5 bases at J, with 14 bases between the two ends. The V gene's germline CDR1 is MDHEN and CDR2 SYDVKM. This CDR3 region has 15 residues. The CDR3 sequence: CASSFESGADQPQHF. CDR3 sequence (DNA): TGTGCCAGCAGTTTTGAGTCAGGGGCCGATCAGCCCCAGCATTTT.

The chain employs TRBV2 and TRBJ2-5, with D perhaps TRBD1 (5 bases). Trimming removed 0 bases at V and 4 bases at J, with 12 bases between. The CDR3 length is 15 residues. The germline gives CDR1 SNHLY, CDR2 FYNNEI. Here the CDR3 DNA reads TGTGCCAGCAGTGAAGCGCTCATCAGGGTAGAGACCCAGTACTTC. As protein: CASSEALIRVETQYF.

V is TRBV11-2 and J is TRBJ2-3; maybe TRBD2 (5 bases). CDR1 is SGHAT and CDR2 is FQNNGV in the germline V gene. The CDR3 is 13 residues long. Trimming removed 6 bases from V and 8 bases from J, with 15 bases in between. The CDR3 region has the DNA TGTGCCAGCAGAAGTACCGGGATAGGTACGCAGTATTTT. Amino acid sequence: CASRSTGIGTQYF.